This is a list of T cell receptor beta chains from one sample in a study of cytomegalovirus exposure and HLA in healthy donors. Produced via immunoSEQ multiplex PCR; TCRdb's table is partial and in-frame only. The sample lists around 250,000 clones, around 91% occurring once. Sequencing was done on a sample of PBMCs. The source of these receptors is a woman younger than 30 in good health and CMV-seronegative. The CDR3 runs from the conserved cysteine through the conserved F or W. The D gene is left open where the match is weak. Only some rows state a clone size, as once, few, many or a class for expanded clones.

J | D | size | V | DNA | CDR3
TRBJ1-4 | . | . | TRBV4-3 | TGCGCCAGCAGCCAAGAGCCGGGAGTCATCGGGGAAAAACTGTTTTTT | CASSQEPGVIGEKLFF
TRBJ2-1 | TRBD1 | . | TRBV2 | TGTGCCAGCAGTGATTGGGACAGGGGCGACAATGAGCAGTTCTTC | CASSDWDRGDNEQFF
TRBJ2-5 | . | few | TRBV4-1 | TGCGCCAGCAGCCAAGATAATCGGGGCCAGTACTTC | CASSQDNRGQYF
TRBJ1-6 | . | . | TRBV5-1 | TGCGCCAGCCCCTTTTTAGAACCCCTCCACTTT | CASPFLEPLHF
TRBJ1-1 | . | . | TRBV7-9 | TGTGCCAGCAGCGAGGGAAGAACTGAAGCTTTCTTT | CASSEGRTEAFF
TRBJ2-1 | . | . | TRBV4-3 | TGCGCCAGCAGCCGAGAGACAGCTCACAATGAGCAGTTCTTC | CASSRETAHNEQFF
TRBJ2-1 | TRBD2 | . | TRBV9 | TGTGCCAGCAGCGTAGCGGGGGGGCCGGATGAGCAGTTCTTC | CASSVAGGPDEQFF
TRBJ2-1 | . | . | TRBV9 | TGTGCCAGCAGCGTAGAACAGACAGACTCCTACAATGAGCAGTTCTTC | CASSVEQTDSYNEQFF
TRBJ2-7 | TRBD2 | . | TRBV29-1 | TGCAGCGTCGGCGGGACTAGCGGGGAGCCCTACGAGCAGTACTTC | CSVGGTSGEPYEQYF
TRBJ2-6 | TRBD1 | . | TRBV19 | TGTGCCAGTAGTAGACGACAGGGCCCTGGGGCCAACGTCCTGACTTTC | CASSRRQGPGANVLTF
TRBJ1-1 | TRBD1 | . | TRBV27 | TGTGCCAGCAGTTTCGGGACAGAGAACACTGAAGCTTTCTTT | CASSFGTENTEAFF
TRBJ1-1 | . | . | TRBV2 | TGTGCCAGCACCTGGACAGCTCACACTGAAGCTTTCTTT | CASTWTAHTEAFF
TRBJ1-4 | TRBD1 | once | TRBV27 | TGTGCCAGCAGAACACAGGGGGGGAATGAAAAACTGTTTTTT | CASRTQGGNEKLFF
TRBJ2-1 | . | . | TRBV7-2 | TGTGCCAGCAGCTTAGTTTCCTCGAGCTCCTACAATGAGCAGTTCTTC | CASSLVSSSSYNEQFF
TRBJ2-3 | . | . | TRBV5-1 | TGCGCCAGCAGCTCCGAGGTTCGAGATACGCAGTATTTT | CASSSEVRDTQYF
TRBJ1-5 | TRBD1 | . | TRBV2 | TGTGCCAGCAGGAAGGGGAGGACAGGTGAAAATAGCAATCAGCCCCAGCATTTT | CASRKGRTGENSNQPQHF
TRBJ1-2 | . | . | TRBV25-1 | TGTGCCAGCAGTGTAACAGGGAGTGGCTACACCTTC | CASSVTGSGYTF